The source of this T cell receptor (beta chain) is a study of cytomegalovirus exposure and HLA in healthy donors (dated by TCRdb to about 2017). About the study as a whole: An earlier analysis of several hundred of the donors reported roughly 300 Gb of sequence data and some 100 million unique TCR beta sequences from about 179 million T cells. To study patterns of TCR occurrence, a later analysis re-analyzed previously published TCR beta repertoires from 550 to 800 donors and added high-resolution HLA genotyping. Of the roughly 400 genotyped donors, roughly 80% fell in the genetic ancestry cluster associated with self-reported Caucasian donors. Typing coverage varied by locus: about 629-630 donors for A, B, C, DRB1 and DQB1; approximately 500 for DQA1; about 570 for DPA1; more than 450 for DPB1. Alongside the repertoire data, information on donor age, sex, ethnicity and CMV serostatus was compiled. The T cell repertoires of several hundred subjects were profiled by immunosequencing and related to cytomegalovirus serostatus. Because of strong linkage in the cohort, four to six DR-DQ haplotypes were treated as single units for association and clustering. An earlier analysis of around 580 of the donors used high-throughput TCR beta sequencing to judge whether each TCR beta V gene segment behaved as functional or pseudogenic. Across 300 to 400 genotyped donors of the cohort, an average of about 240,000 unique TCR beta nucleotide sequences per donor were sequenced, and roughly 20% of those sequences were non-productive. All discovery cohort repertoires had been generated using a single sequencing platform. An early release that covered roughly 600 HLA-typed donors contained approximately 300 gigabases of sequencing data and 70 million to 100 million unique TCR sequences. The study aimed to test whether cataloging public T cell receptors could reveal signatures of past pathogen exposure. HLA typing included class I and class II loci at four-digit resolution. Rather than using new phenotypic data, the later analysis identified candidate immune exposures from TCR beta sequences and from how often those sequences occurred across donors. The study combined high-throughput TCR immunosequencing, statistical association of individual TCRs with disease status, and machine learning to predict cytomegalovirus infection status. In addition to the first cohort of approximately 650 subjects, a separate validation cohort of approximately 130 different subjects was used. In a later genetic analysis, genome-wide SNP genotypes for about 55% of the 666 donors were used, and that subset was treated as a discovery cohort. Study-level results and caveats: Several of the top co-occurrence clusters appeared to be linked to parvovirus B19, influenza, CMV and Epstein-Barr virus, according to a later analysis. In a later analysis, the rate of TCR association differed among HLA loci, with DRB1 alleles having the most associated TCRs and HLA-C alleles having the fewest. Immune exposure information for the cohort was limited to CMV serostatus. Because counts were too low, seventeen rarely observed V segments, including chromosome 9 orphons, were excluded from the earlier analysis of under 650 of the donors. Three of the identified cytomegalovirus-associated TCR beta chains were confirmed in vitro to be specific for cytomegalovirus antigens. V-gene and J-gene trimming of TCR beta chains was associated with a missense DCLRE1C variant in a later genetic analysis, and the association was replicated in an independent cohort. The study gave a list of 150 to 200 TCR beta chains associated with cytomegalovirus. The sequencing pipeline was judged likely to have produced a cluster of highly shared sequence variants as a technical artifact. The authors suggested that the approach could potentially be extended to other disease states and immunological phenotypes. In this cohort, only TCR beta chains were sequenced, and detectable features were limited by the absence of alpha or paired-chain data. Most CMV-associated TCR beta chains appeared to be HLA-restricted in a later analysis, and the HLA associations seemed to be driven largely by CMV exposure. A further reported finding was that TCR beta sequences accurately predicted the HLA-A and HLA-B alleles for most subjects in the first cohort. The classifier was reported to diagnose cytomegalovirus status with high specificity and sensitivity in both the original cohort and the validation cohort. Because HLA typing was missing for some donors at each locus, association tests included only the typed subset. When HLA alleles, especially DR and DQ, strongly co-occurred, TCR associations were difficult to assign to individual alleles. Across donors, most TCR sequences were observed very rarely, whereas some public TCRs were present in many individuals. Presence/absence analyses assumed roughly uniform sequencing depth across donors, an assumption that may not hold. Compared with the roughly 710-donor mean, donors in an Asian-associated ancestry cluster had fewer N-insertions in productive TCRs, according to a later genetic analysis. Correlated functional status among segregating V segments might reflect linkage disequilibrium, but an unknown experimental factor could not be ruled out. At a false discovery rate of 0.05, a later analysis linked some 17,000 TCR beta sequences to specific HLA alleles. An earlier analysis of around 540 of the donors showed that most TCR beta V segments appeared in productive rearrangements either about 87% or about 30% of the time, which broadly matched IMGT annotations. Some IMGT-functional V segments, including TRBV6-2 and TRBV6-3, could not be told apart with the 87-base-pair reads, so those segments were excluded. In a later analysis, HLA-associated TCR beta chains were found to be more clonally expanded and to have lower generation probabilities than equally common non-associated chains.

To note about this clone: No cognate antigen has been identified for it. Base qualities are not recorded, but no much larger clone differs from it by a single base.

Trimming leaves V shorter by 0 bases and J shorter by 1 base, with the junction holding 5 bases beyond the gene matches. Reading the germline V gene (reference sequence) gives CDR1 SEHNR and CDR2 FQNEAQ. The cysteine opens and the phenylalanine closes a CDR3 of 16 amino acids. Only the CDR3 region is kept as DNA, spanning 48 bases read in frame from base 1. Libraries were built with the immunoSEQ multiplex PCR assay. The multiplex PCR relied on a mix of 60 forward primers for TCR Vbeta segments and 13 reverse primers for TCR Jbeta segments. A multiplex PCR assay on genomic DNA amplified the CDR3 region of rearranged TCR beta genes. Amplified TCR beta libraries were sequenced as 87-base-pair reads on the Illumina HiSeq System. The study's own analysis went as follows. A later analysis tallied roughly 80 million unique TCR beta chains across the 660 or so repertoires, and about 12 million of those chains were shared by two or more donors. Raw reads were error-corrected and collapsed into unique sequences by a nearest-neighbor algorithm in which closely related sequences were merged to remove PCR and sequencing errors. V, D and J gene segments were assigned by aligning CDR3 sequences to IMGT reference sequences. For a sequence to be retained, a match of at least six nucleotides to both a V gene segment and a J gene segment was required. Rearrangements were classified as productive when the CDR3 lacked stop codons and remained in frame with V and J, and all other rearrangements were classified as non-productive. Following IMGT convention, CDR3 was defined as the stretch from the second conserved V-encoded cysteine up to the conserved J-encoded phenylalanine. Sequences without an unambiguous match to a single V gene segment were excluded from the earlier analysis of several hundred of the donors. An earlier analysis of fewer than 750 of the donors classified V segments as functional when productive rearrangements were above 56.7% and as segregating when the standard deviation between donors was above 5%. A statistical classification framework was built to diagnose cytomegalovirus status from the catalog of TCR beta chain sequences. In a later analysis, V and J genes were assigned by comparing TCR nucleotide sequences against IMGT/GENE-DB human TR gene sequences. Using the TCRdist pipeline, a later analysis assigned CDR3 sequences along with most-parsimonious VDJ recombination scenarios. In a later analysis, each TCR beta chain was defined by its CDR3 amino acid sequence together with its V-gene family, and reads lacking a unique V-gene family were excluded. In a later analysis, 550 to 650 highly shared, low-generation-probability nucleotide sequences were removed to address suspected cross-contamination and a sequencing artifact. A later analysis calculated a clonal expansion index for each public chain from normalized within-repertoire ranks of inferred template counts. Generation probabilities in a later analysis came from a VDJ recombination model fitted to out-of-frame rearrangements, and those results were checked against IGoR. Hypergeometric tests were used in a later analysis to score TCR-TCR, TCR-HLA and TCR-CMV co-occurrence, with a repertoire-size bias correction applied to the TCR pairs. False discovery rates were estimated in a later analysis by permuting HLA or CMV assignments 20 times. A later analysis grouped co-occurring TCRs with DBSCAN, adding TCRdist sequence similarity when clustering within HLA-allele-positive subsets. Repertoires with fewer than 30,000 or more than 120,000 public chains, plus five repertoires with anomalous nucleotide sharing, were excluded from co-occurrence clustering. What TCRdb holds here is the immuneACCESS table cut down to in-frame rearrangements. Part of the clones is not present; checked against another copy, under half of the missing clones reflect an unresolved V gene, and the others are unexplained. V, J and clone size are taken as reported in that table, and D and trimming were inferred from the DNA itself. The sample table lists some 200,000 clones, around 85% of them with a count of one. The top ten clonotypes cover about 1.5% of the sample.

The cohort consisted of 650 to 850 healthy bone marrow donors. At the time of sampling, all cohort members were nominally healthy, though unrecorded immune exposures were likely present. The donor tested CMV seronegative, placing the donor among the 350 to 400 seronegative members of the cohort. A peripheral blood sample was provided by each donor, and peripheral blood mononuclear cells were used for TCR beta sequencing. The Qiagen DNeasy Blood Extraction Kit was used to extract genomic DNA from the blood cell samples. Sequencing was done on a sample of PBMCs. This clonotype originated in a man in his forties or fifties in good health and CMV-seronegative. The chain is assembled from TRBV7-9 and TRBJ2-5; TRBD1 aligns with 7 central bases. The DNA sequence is TGTGCCAGCAGCTTAGCCCGCGACAGGGCCCAAGAGACCCAGTACTTC. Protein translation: CASSLARDRAQETQYF.